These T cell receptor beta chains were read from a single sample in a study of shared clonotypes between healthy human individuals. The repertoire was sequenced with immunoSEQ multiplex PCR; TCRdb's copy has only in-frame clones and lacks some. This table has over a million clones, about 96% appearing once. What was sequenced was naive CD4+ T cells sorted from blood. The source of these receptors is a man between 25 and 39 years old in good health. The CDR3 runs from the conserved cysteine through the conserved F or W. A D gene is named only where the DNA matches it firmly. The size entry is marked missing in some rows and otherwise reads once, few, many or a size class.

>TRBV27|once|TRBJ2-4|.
CASSPTIAKNIQYF
TGTGCCAGCAGTCCGACTATAGCCAAAAACATTCAGTACTTC
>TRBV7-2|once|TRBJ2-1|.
CASSFPPYNEQFF
TGTGCCAGCAGCTTTCCCCCTTACAATGAGCAGTTCTTC
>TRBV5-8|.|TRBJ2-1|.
CASSFLSPSRGHEQFF
TGTGCCAGCAGCTTTTTGTCCCCCTCCCGCGGGCATGAGCAGTTCTTC
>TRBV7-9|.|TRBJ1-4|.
CASSLEKGNEKLFF
TGTGCCAGCAGCTTAGAGAAGGGTAATGAGAAACTGTTTTTT
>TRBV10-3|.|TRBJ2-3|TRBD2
CATRPTSTTDTQYF
TGTGCCACCCGGCCGACTAGCACGACAGATACGCAGTATTTT
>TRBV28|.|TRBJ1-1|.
CASRQGLGMNTEAFF
TGTGCCAGCAGACAGGGACTCGGTATGAACACTGAAGCTTTCTTT
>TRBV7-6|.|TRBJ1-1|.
CASSFGSQTEAFF
TGTGCCAGCAGCTTCGGATCTCAAACTGAAGCTTTCTTT
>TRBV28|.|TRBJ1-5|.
CASRYQGNQPQHF
TGTGCCAGCAGATATCAGGGCAATCAGCCCCAGCATTTT
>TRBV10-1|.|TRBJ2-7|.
CASSDTDHSLNGQYF
TGCGCCAGCAGTGATACCGACCACTCCCTGAACGGGCAGTACTTC
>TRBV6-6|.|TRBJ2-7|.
CASSYQVRASYEQYF
TGTGCCAGCAGTTACCAGGTCAGAGCTTCTTACGAGCAGTACTTC
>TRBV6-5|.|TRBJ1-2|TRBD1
CASSYGQGANYGYTF
TGTGCCAGCAGTTACGGCCAGGGGGCCAACTATGGCTACACCTTC
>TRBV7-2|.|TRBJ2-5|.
CASSLDTGGEETQYF
TGTGCCAGCAGCTTAGATACCGGTGGGGAAGAGACCCAGTACTTC
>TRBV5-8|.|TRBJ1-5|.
CASSLAVRVQPQHF
TGTGCCAGCAGCTTGGCCGTTAGGGTTCAGCCCCAGCATTTT
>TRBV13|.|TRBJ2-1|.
CASSLVAGLYNEQFF
TGTGCCAGCAGCTTAGTGGCGGGACTCTACAATGAGCAGTTCTTC
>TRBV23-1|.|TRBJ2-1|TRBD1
CASSPNLYRGQDEQFF
TGCGCCAGCAGTCCAAACCTCTACAGGGGGCAGGATGAGCAGTTCTTC
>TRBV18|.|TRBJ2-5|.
CASSPPGPREETQYF
TGTGCCAGCTCACCGCCTGGACCGCGCGAGGAGACCCAGTACTTC
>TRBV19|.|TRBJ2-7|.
CASSSALLGSTEQYF
TGTGCCAGTAGTTCGGCGCTGCTGGGTTCTACCGAGCAGTACTTC
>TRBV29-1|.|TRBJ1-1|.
CSVDAPGLNTEAFF
TGCAGCGTTGACGCTCCGGGGCTGAACACTGAAGCTTTCTTT
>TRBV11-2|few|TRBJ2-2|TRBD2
CASSLLAGEDTGELFF
TGTGCCAGCAGCTTATTAGCGGGAGAGGACACCGGGGAGCTGTTTTTT
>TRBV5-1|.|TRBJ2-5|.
CASKSTTYQETQYF
TGCGCCAGCAAATCCACCACGTACCAAGAGACCCAGTACTTC
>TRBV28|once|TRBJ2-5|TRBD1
CASSPHRGQGEETQYF
TGTGCCAGCAGCCCCCATCGCGGACAGGGCGAGGAGACCCAGTACTTC
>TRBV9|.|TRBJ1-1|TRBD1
CASSVGPRDSDKAFF
TGTGCCAGCAGCGTGGGGCCCCGGGACAGTGATAAAGCTTTCTTT
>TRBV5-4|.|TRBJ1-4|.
CASRTGLSSEKLFF
TGTGCCAGCAGAACAGGGTTGTCATCGGAAAAACTGTTTTTT
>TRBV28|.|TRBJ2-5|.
CASSPLGETQYF
TGTGCCAGCAGTCCCTTGGGAGAGACCCAGTACTTC
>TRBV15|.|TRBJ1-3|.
CATSRDPNMGLAGNTIYF
TGTGCCACCAGCAGAGACCCTAATATGGGCTTGGCTGGAAACACCATATATTTT
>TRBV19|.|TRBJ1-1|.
CASSIDGSSEAFF
TGTGCCAGTAGTATCGACGGCAGTAGTGAAGCTTTCTTT
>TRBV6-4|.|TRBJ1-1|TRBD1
CASRGSGGLNTEAFF
TGTGCCAGCAGGGGGTCAGGGGGCCTGAACACTGAAGCTTTCTTT
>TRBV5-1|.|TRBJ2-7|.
CASSIQGYGSYEQYF
TGCGCCAGCAGCATACAGGGTTATGGCTCCTACGAGCAGTACTTC